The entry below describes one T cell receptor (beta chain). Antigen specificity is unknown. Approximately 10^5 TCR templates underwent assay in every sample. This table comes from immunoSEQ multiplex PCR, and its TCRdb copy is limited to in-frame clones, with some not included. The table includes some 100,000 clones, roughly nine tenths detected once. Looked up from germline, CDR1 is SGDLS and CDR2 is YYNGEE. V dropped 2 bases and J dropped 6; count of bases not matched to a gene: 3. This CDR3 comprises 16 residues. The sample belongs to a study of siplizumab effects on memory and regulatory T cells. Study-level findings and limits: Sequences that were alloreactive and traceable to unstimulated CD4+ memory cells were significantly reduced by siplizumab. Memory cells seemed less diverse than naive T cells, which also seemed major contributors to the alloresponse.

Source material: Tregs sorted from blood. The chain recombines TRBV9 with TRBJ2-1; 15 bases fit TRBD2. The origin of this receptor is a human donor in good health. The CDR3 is CASSVGLAGGINEQFF. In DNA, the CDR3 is TGTGCCAGCAGCGTTGGACTAGCGGGAGGGATCAATGAGCAGTTCTTC.